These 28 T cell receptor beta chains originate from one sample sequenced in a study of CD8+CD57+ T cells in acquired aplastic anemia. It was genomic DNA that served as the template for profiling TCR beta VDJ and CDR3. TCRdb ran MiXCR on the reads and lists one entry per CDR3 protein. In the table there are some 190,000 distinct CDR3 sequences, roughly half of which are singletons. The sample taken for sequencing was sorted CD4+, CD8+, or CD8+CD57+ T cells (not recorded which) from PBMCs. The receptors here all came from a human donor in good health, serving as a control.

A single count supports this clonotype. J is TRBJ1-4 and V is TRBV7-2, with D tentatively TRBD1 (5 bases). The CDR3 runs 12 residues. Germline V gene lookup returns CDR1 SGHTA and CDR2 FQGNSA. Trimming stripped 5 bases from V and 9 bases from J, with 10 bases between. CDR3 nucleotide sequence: TGTGCCAGCAGCGCGGACAAAAAAAAACTGTTTTTT. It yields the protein CASSADKKKLFF.

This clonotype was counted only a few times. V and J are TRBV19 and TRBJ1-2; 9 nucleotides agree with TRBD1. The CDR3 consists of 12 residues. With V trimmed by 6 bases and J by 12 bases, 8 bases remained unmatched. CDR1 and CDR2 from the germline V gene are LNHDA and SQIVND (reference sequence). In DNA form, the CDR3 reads TGTGCCAGTAGCCAAGGGGACAGGGATCACACCTTC. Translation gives CASSQGDRDHTF.

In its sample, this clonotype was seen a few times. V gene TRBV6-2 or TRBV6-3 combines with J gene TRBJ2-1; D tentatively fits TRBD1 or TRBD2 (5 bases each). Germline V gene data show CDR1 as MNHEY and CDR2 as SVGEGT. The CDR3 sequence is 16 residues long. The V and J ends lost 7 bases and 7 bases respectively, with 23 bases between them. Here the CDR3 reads CASTRGVKDIRNEQFF. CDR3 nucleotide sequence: TGTGCCAGCACCCGAGGGGTTAAGGACATAAGGAATGAGCAGTTCTTC.

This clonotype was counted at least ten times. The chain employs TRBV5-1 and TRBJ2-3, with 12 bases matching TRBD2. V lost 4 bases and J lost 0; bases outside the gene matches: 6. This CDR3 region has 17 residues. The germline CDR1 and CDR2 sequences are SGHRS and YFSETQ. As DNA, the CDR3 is TGCGCCAGCAGCCTAGCGGGGGGGCCGCCTAGCACAGATACGCAGTATTTT. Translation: CASSLAGGPPSTDTQYF.

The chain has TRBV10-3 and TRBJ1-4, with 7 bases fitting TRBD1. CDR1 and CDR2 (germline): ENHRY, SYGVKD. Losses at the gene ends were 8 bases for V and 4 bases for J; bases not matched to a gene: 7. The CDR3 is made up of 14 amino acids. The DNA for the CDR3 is TGTGCCATCGCCAAGGGACAGAGTAATGAAAAACTGTTTTTT. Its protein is CAIAKGQSNEKLFF.

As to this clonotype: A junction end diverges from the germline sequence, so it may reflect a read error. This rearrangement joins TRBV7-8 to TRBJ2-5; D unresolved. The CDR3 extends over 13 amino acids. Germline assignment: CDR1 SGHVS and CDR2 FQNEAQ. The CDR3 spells CASSLAIKETQYF. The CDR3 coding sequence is TGTGCCAGCAGCTTAGCCATAAAAGAAACCCAGTACTTC.

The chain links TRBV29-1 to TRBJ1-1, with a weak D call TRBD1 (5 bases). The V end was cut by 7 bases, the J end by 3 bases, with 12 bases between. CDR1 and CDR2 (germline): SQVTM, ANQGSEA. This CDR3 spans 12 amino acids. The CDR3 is CSADIMYTEAFF. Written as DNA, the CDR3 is TGCAGCGCGGACATTATGTACACTGAAGCTTTCTTT. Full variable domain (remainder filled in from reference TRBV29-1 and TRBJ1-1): SAVISQKPSRDICQRGTSLTIQCQVDSQVTMMFWYRQQPGQSLTLIATANQGSEATYESGFVIDKFPISRPNLTFSTLTVSNMSPEDSSIYLCSADIMYTEAFFGQGTRLTVV.

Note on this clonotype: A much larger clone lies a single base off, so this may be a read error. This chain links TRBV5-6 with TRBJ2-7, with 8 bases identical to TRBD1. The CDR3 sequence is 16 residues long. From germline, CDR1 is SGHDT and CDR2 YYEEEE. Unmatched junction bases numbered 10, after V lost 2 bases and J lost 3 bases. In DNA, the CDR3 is TGTGCCAGCAGCTTAACCGACAGGGGACCCTTCTACGAGCAGTACTTC. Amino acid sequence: CASSLTDRGPFYEQYF.

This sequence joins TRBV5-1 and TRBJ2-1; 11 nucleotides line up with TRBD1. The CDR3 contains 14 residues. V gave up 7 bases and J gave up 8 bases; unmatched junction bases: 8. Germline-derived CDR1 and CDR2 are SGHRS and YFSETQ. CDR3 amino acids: CASRRTGGVDEQFF. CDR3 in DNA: TGCGCCAGCCGAAGGACAGGGGGCGTCGATGAGCAGTTCTTC.

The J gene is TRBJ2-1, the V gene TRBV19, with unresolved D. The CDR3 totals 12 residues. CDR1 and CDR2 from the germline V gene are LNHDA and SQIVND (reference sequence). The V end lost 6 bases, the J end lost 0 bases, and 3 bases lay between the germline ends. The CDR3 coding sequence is TGTGCCAGTAGGTTCTCCTACAATGAGCAGTTCTTC. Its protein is CASRFSYNEQFF.

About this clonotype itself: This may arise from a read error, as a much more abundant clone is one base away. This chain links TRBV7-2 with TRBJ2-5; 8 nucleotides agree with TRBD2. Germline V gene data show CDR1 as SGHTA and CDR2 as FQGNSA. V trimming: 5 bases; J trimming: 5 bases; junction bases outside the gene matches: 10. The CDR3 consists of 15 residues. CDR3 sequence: CASSANPGGRETQYF. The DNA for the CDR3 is TGTGCCAGCAGCGCTAATCCGGGGGGGCGGGAGACCCAGTACTTC.

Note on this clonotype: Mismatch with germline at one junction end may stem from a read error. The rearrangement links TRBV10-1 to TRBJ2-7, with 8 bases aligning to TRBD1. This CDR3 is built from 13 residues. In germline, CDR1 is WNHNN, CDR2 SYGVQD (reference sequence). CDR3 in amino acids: CAINLDRDHEQYF. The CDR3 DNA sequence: TGTGCCATCAACCTGGACAGGGACCACGAGCAGTACTTC.

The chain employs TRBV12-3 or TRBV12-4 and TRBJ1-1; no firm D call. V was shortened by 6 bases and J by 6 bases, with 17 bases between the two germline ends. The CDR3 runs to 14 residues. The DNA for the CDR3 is TGTGCCAGCAGCCCGGAGCCTGGGAGGGCTGAAGCTTTCTTT. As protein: CASSPEPGRAEAFF.

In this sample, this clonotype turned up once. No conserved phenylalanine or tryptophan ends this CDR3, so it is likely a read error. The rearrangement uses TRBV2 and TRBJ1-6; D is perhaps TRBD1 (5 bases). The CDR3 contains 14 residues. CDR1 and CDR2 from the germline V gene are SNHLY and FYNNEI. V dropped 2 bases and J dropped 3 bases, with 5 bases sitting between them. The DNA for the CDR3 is TGTGCCAGCAGTGAACAGGGCTATAATTCACCCCTCCACCTT. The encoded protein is CASSEQGYNSPLHL.

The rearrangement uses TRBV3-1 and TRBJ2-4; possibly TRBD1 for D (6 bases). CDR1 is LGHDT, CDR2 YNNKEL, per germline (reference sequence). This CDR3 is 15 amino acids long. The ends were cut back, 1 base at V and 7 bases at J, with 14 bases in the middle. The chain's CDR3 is CASSQAGALGNIQYF. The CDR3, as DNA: TGTGCCAGCAGCCAAGCAGGGGCCCTAGGGAACATTCAGTACTTC.

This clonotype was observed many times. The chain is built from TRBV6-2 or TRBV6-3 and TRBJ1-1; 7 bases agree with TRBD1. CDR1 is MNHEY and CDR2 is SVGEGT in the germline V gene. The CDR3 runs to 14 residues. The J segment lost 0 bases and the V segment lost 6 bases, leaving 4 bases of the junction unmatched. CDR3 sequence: CASRQQGMNTEAFF. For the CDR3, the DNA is TGTGCCAGCAGACAACAGGGGATGAACACTGAAGCTTTCTTT.

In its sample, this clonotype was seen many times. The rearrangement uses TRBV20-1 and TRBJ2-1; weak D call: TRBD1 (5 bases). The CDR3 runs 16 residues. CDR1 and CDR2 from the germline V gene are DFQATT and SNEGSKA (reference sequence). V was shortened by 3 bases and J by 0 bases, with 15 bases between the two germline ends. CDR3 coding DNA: TGCAGTGCTAGTTTTTTAGGGGCTAGCTCCTACAATGAGCAGTTCTTC. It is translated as CSASFLGASSYNEQFF.

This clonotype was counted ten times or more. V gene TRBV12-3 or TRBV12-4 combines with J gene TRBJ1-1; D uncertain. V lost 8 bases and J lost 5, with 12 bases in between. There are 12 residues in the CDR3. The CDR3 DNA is TGTGCCAGCGGTACTTTGGCTACTGAAGCTTTCTTT. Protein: CASGTLATEAFF.

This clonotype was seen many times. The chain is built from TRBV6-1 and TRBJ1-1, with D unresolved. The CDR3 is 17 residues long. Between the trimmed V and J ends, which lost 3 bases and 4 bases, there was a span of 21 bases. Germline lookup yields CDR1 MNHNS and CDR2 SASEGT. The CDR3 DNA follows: TGTGCCAGCAGTGAGTGGAGCCTCGTACCGGACCGCACTGAAGCTTTCTTT. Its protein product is CASSEWSLVPDRTEAFF.

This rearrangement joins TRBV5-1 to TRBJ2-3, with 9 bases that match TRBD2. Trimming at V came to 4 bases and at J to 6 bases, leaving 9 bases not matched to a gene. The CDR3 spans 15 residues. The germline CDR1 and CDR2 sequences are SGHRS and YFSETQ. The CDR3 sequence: CASSPSGGGVDTQYF. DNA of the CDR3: TGCGCCAGCAGCCCTAGCGGCGGGGGGGTGGATACGCAGTATTTT.

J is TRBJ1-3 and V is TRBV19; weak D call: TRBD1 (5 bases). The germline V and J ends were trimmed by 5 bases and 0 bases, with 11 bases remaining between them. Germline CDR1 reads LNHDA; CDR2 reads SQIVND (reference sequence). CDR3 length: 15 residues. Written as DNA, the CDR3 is TGTGCCAGTAGTTATATGGGGCGCTCTGGAAACACCATATATTTT. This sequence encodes CASSYMGRSGNTIYF.

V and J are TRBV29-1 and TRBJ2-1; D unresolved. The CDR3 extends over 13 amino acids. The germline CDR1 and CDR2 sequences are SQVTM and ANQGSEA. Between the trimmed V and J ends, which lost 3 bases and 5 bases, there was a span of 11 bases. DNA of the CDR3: TGCAGCGTTGAGGGTCGCCTGAACAATGAGCAGTTCTTC. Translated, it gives CSVEGRLNNEQFF.

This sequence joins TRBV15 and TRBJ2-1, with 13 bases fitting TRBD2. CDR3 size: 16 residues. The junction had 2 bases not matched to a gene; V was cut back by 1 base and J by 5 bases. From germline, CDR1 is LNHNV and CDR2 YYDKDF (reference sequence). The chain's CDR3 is CATSRGLAGGNNEQFF. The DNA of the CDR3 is TGTGCCACCAGCAGAGGACTAGCGGGGGGCAACAATGAGCAGTTCTTC.

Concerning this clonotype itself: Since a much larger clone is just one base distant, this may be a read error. CDR3 protein: CASSRSIFTGAGSYNEQFF. CDR3 nucleotides: TGCGCCAGCAGCCGATCGATCTTCACCGGGGCAGGGTCCTACAATGAGCAGTTCTTC. V gene TRBV4-3 combines with J gene TRBJ2-1; the D gene could be TRBD1 or TRBD2 (5 bases each). This CDR3 contains 19 residues. The ends were cut back, 4 bases at V and 1 base at J, with 23 bases in the middle. Germline V gene lookup returns CDR1 LGHNA and CDR2 YSLEER.

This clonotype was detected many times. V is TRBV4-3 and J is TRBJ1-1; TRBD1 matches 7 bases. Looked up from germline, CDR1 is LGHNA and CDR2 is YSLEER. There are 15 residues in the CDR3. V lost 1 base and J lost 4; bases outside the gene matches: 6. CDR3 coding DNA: TGCGCCAGCAGCCAAGGGCAGGGGGATCGCACTGAAGCTTTCTTT. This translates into CASSQGQGDRTEAFF.

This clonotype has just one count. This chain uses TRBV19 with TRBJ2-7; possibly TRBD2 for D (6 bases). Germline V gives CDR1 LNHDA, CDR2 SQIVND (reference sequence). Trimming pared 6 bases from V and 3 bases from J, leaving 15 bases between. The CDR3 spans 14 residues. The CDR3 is CASSPGGANYEQYF. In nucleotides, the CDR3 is TGTGCCAGTAGCCCTGGAGGGGCGAACTACGAGCAGTACTTC. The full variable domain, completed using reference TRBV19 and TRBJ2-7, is DGGITQSPKYLFRKEGQNVTLSCEQNLNHDAMYWYRQDPGQGLRLIYYSQIVNDFQKGDIAEGYSVSREKKESFPLTVTSAQKNPTAFYLCASSPGGANYEQYFGPGTRLTVT.

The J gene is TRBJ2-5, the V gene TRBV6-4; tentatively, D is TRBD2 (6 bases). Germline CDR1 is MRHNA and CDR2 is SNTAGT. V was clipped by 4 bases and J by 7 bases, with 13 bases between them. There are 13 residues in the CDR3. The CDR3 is CASSARDSVTQYF. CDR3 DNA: TGTGCCAGCAGTGCCCGGGACTCTGTGACCCAGTACTTC.

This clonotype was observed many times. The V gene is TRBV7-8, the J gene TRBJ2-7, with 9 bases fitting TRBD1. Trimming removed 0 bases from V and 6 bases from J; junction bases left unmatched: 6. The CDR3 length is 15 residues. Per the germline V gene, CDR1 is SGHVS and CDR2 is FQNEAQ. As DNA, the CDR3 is TGTGCCAGCAGCTTAGCAGGACAGGGGTTAAGCGAGCAGTACTTC. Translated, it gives CASSLAGQGLSEQYF.